This record concerns one T cell receptor (beta chain) sequence. These data originate in a study of blood T cell repertoires in COVID-19. TCRdb's copy holds only in-frame clones and misses some; the assay was immunoSEQ multiplex PCR. The sample lists roughly 50,000 clones; over 80% were seen once. Germline CDR1 and CDR2: GTSNPN and SVGIG (reference sequence). This CDR3 has 13 residues. V lost 2 bases and J lost 4, with 9 bases in between. This chain joins TRBV30 and TRBJ1-5, with D perhaps matching TRBD1 (5 bases). This clonotype was sampled from a man in his sixties or seventies with acute or convalescent COVID-19. Input material: peripheral blood. The CDR3 region has the DNA TGTGCCTGGAGTTTTAGGGGAAATCAGCCCCAGCATTTT. The encoded protein is CAWSFRGNQPQHF.